Below, 8 T cell receptor beta chains from the same sample are listed, as sequenced in a study of shared clonotypes between healthy human individuals. The assay was immunoSEQ multiplex PCR, and TCRdb's table has in-frame clones only and misses some. The table lists 2 million to 2.5 million clones, just over 90% of them singletons. It was CD45RO-negative cells, positively selected for CCR7, that made up naive CD8 cells, with terminally differentiated effector memory CD45RA+ cells excluded. The sample consisted of naive CD8+ T cells from PBMCs. The receptors stem from a man in his late teens or twenties in good health. Some clones in this sample may be carry-over from other donors' samples.

The chain uses TRBV15 and TRBJ1-2, with D unclear. Per the germline V gene, CDR1 is LNHNV and CDR2 is YYDKDF (reference sequence). The CDR3 runs 13 residues. V was pared by 2 bases and J by 8 bases, with 12 bases between. CDR3 region: CATSRNSGEGYTF. In DNA form, the CDR3 reads TGTGCCACCAGCAGAAACAGCGGAGAGGGCTACACCTTC.

J is TRBJ2-1 and V is TRBV13, with a tentative D call TRBD2 (6 bases). Germline V gene sequence: CDR1 PRHDT, CDR2 FYEKMQ (reference sequence). V dropped 5 bases and J dropped 4 bases, with 9 bases sitting between them. The CDR3 runs 13 residues. The CDR3 here is CASSPGTYNEQFF. CDR3 nucleotide sequence: TGTGCCAGCAGCCCCGGGACTTACAATGAGCAGTTCTTC.

CDR3 coding DNA: TGCGCCAGCAGCCAAAGCCCCTCCCTCGGGTATAGCAATCAGCCCCAGCATTTT. Protein: CASSQSPSLGYSNQPQHF. The chain employs TRBV4-3 and TRBJ1-5; no clear D gene. V lost 2 bases to trimming and J lost 0 bases, with 17 bases between them. The length of the CDR3 is 18 residues. CDR1 is LGHNA and CDR2 is YSLEER in the germline V gene.

In this sample, this clone turned up once. The V and J genes are TRBV27 and TRBJ1-3; the D is unclear. CDR3 length equals 13 residues. In germline, CDR1 is MNHEY, CDR2 SMNVEV (reference sequence). Trimming took 3 bases from V and 7 from J, leaving 10 bases between them. Written as DNA, the CDR3 is TGTGCCAGCAGTTTCACCGGGAGTAACACCATATATTTT. Protein: CASSFTGSNTIYF.

The rearrangement joins TRBV6-6 to TRBJ2-5; D gene ambiguous. The ends were cut back, 6 bases at V and 8 bases at J, with 16 bases in the middle. CDR3 length: 13 residues. Per the germline V gene, CDR1 is MNHNY and CDR2 is SVGAGI (reference sequence). As DNA, the CDR3 is TGTGCCAGCAGATCCGGCGGTCTCGCCACCCAGTACTTC. As protein: CASRSGGLATQYF.

This rearrangement joins TRBV28 to TRBJ2-1; tentatively, D is TRBD1 or TRBD2 (5 bases each). The CDR3 is 15 residues long. The V and J ends lost 6 bases and 8 bases respectively, with 20 bases between them. Germline V gene sequence: CDR1 MDHEN, CDR2 SYDVKM. In nucleotides, the CDR3 is TGTGCCAGCAGGGTGGGACGGACCAGAAGGGATGAGCAGTTCTTC. Amino acids: CASRVGRTRRDEQFF.

To note about this clone: Other DNA sequences of this sample code for an identical CDR3. The chain employs TRBV27 and TRBJ2-1; D possibly corresponds to TRBD1 (6 bases). V was trimmed by 2 bases and J by 7 bases, leaving 6 bases between them. This CDR3 region has 12 residues. Germline V CDR1 and CDR2: MNHEY, SMNVEV (reference sequence). The CDR3 protein is CASSLRGNEQFF. CDR3 in DNA: TGTGCCAGCAGTTTAAGGGGGAATGAGCAGTTCTTC.

This clone showed up just once. The chain combines TRBV7-7 with TRBJ2-5; the match to TRBD2 covers 7 bases. Trimming cost V 5 bases and J 0 bases; bases outside gene matches: 6. Per germline, CDR1 SSHAT and CDR2 FNYEAQ (reference sequence). CDR3 length: 15 amino acids. DNA of the CDR3: TGTGCCAGCAGCCTCAGGCTAGCGGACCAAGAGACCCAGTACTTC. Protein sequence: CASSLRLADQETQYF.